This T cell receptor (beta chain) was found in a study of regulatory T cells in long-lasting Graves disease. Study-wide results and caveats: Persistent disease was associated with favored TRBV28 usage and with favored use of TRBJ1-2 and TRBJ2-5.

As to this clonotype: Its cognate antigen is unknown.

In germline, CDR1 is KGHDR, CDR2 SFDVKD. Losses at the gene ends were 3 bases for V and 8 bases for J; bases not matched to a gene: 8. The length of the CDR3 is 15 residues. According to the study, TCR beta libraries were built with iRepertoire HTBI primers and CDR3-region Arm-PCR. TCRdb reprocessed the multiplex PCR reads with MiXCR, giving one entry per CDR3 protein. Of approximately 470,000 distinct CDR3 sequences in the sample, around 16% are singletons; the top ten hold 9% to 15%. Time point meaning: newly diagnosed GD, antithyroid drugs for less than 3 months. After RNA was extracted from PBMCs, the TCR library was made from it. These data were likewise used in another study, on T cells in Graves' hyperthyroidism and ophthalmopathy. That study adds: Researchers ran a first-round RT-PCR on the TCR CDR3 using the HTBI primer set.

This material consisted of peripheral blood mononuclear cells (PBMCs), taken at new diagnosis, from a patient treated with antithyroid drugs. The rearrangement joins TRBV24-1 to TRBJ2-1; the match to TRBD2 covers 8 bases. The source is a man aged 35-49 years with Graves disease. The CDR3 reads CATSDRSGSVHEQFF. The CDR3 DNA reads as TGTGCCACCAGTGATAGAAGCGGGAGTGTCCATGAGCAGTTCTTC.